This entry features one T cell receptor beta chain sequence. Its antigen is not identified. The sample originates from a study of blood T cells in healthy people across ages. Notes on the study in general: Expanded clonotype shifts may have been confounded, as the donors had an unknown CMV status. Using unsorted PBMCs precluded a conclusive naive versus antigen-experienced comparison.

Donors were systemically healthy Caucasian individuals from Russia aged about 6 to 95 years. Trimming took 5 bases from V and 2 from J, leaving 13 bases between them. CDR1 MNHEY and CDR2 SVGEGT come from the germline V gene. CDR3 size: 14 residues. For the second PCR, which ran for 7 to 11 cycles, a sample-barcoded 5' primer and a J-beta primer mix were used. CDR3-containing paired-end reads numbered at least 2.5 million in each sample. MiXCR, applied by TCRdb to the 5' RACE reads, yields one record per CDR3 protein. The profile covers roughly 800,000 distinct CDR3 sequences, with 58% appearing a single time and about 20% taken by the ten largest.

The sequenced material came from blood. The chain is built from TRBV6-2 or TRBV6-3 and TRBJ2-7; unclear D gene. This clonotype originated in a man aged 30-40 years in good health. CDR3 in amino acids: CASSVTAITYEQYF. In DNA form, the CDR3 reads TGTGCCAGCAGTGTGACGGCAATTACCTACGAGCAGTACTTC.